This T cell receptor (beta chain) was captured by sequencing in a study of cytomegalovirus exposure and HLA in healthy donors. Whole-study context: Around 79 million unique TCRs, all from HLA-typed donors, were included in an early release of the data. Study observations and caveats: The HLA-A and HLA-B alleles of most subjects were reportedly predicted accurately from TCR beta sequences. Relative to the approximately 670-donor mean, N-insertions were reportedly fewer in an Asian-associated ancestry cluster in a later analysis.

A multiplex PCR was run with 60 Vbeta primers and 13 Jbeta primers. The method was immunoSEQ multiplex PCR; TCRdb's version includes in-frame clones alone and lacks a portion of them. The sample has about 130,000 clones, about 79% seen once. CDR1 is SGHDT and CDR2 is YYEEEE in the germline V gene. The germline V and J ends were trimmed by 0 bases and 4 bases, with 11 bases remaining between them. The CDR3 covers 14 residues. Nominally healthy donors were sampled, though unrecorded immune exposures were likely. This clone was seen just once. What it recognizes is unknown. Sequencing input: PBMCs. V gene TRBV5-6 combines with J gene TRBJ2-7; unclear D gene. The receptor comes from a man between 45 and 60 years old in good health and CMV-seronegative. Here the CDR3 reads CASSLGLSRYEQYF. CDR3 sequence (DNA): TGTGCCAGCAGCTTGGGACTTTCCAGATACGAGCAGTACTTC.